Below are 2 T cell receptor beta chains sequenced from a single sample in a study of blood T cells in healthy people across ages. The second PCR ran about 6 to 11 cycles with a sample-barcoded 5' primer and J-beta primers. One entry per CDR3 protein results from TCRdb running MiXCR on the 5' RACE reads. The sample lists just under 900,000 distinct CDR3 sequences; 29% were seen once. The sample taken for sequencing was blood. The receptors were gathered from a woman older than 75 in good health.

This clonotype was seen more than once but under ten times. This may arise from a read error, as a much more abundant clone is one base away. The chain has TRBV7-2 and TRBJ2-6, with TRBD1 matching 10 bases. Germline CDR1 reads SGHTA; CDR2 reads FQGNSA. The CDR3 is 17 amino acids. CDR3 DNA sequence: TGTGTCAGCAGATCGGGACAGGGGATTTCTGGGGCCAACGTCCTGACTTTC. Its translation: CVSRSGQGISGANVLTF.

This clonotype was observed many times. The chain employs TRBV18 and TRBJ2-4; 7 bases align to TRBD1. The CDR3 is 18 residues long. CDR1 is KGHSH, CDR2 LQKENI, per germline. V trimming: 2 bases; J trimming: 5 bases; junction bases outside the gene matches: 15. The CDR3 reads CASSPRRGSTGFQNIQYF. For the CDR3, the DNA is TGTGCCAGCTCACCAAGAAGGGGTTCGACAGGGTTCCAAAACATTCAGTACTTC.